One and the same sample provided the 25 T cell receptor gamma chains below, sequenced in a study of Vδ1+ human thymocytes. General study findings and limits: Highly polyclonal TRG and TRD repertoires with Gaussian CDR3 length distributions appeared in thymus.

RNA was extracted from the cells and then reverse transcribed. CDR3 amplicons came from multiplex PCR with pooled V-gene forward and constant-region reverse primers. TCRdb reran clone calling via CATT on the multiplex PCR reads. Of 10,000 to 13,000 gamma-chain clones in the sample, around 45% were seen once. For these TCRs, the target antigens are not known. The source material was Vdelta1+ gamma-delta thymocytes from the thymus. As to subset: FACS-sorted CD3+ TCRalphabeta- TCRVdelta1+ TCRVdelta2- thymocytes. The receptors come from a boy under three years old who had congenital heart surgery.

The chain employs TRGV4 and TRGJ1 or TRGJ2. Germline V gene data show CDR1 as EGSTGY and CDR2 as YDSYTSSV. The CDR3 contains 12 residues. Trimming took 2 bases from V and 10 from J; bases not matched to a gene: 8. In DNA form, the CDR3 reads TGTGCCACCTGGGATGATTCCCACAAGAAACTCTTT. Translated, it gives CATWDDSHKKLF.

The chain employs TRGV9 and TRGJ1 or TRGJ2. The germline gives CDR1 GITISATS, CDR2 ISYDGTV (reference sequence). The CDR3 is 15 amino acids. V shed 0 bases and J 3 bases; nucleotides not matched to a gene: 8. This CDR3 is CALWEVHRAYYKKLF. CDR3 DNA: TGTGCCTTGTGGGAGGTGCACAGGGCTTATTATAAGAAACTCTTT.

J is TRGJ1 or TRGJ2 and V is TRGV3. The J gene, missing from TCRdb, was assigned here through DNA to germline matching. V trimming: 0 bases; J trimming: 8 bases; junction bases outside the gene matches: 4. Germline lookup yields CDR1 VTNTFY and CDR2 YDVSTARD (reference sequence). The CDR3 has 12 residues. The DNA for the CDR3 is TGTGCCACCTGGGACAGGCTGGATAAGAAACTCTTT. This encodes CATWDRLDKKLF.

The chain links TRGV5 to TRGJP2. Since TCRdb gives no J gene, matching the DNA to germline was used here to assign it. Germline lookup yields CDR1 VINAFY and CDR2 YDVSNSKD. The CDR3 contains 15 residues. V shed 5 bases and J 5 bases; nucleotides not matched to a gene: 11. Here the CDR3 reads CATWAIRGSDWIKTF. The CDR3 bases are TGTGCCACCTGGGCCATCCGGGGAAGTGATTGGATCAAGACGTTT.

This clone is medium-sized. This CDR3 is also generated by other DNA sequences in the sample. This sequence joins TRGV3 and TRGJ1 or TRGJ2. J lost 1 base, V lost 0 bases, and 0 bases had no gene match. Germline values: CDR1 VTNTFY, CDR2 YDVSTARD (reference sequence). This CDR3 is 13 amino acids long. The CDR3 nucleotides read TGTGCCACCTGGGACAGGAATTATTATAAGAAACTCTTT. This encodes CATWDRNYYKKLF.

Relative to its sample, this clone is large. Other DNA sequences within the sample encode an identical CDR3. The chain uses TRGV9 and TRGJ1 or TRGJ2. Germline V lookup: CDR1 GITISATS, CDR2 ISYDGTV (reference sequence). This CDR3 region has 12 residues. The junction had 3 bases not matched to a gene; V was cut back by 0 bases and J by 7 bases. CDR3 loop: CALWEVRYKKLF. CDR3 coding DNA: TGTGCCTTGTGGGAGGTGCGATATAAGAAACTCTTT.

This rearrangement joins TRGV9 to TRGJP. Trimming at V came to 2 bases and at J to 9 bases, leaving 10 bases not matched to a gene. The CDR3 covers 17 residues. The germline CDR1 and CDR2 sequences are GITISATS and ISYDGTV (reference sequence). The CDR3 loop reads CALWEGGTTLGKKIKVF. The CDR3 nucleotides read TGTGCCTTGTGGGAGGGAGGGACGACGTTGGGCAAAAAAATCAAGGTATTT.

The V call is TRGV3, the J call TRGJ1 or TRGJ2. TCRdb is silent on the J gene; assignment here came from matching the DNA to germline. Losses at the gene ends were 2 bases for V and 9 bases for J; bases not matched to a gene: 7. This CDR3 is built from 12 residues. Germline V gene sequence: CDR1 VTNTFY, CDR2 YDVSTARD (reference sequence). This chain's CDR3 is CATWDNSPKKLF. In nucleotides, the CDR3 is TGTGCCACCTGGGACAATTCCCCTAAGAAACTCTTT.

The chain carries TRGV9 and TRGJ1 or TRGJ2. Trimming cost V 1 base and J 0 bases; bases outside gene matches: 9. Germline V gene lookup returns CDR1 GITISATS and CDR2 ISYDGTV (reference sequence). This CDR3 is built from 16 residues. The DNA of the CDR3 is TGTGCCTTGTGGGAGGTACCCCCGAAGAATTATTATAAGAAACTCTTT. It translates to CALWEVPPKNYYKKLF.

This clone was detected only a few times. At one end, the junction sequence differs from germline, possibly due to a read error. V gene TRGV5 combines with J gene TRGJP. Per germline, CDR1 VINAFY and CDR2 YDVSNSKD. CDR3 length equals 16 residues. The CDR3 DNA sequence: TGTGCCACCTGGGACAGGCACGAGTTGGGCAAAAAAATCAAGGTATTT. This encodes CATWDRHELGKKIKVF.

This clone was seen a handful of times. The same CDR3 also results from other DNA sequences found in this sample. The rearrangement joins TRGV9 to TRGJ1 or TRGJ2. Germline trimming cut 5 bases from V and 1 base from J; bases unmatched to any gene: 2. The CDR3 is 12 amino acids. Germline CDR1 is GITISATS and CDR2 is ISYDGTV (reference sequence). CDR3 in amino acids: CALWGNYYKKLF. Here the CDR3 DNA reads TGTGCCTTGTGGGGCAATTATTATAAGAAACTCTTT.

The chain employs TRGV4 and TRGJ1 or TRGJ2. Assignment of the J gene here rests on matching the DNA to germline, because TCRdb gives none. CDR3 size: 16 residues. The ends lost 1 base at V and 0 bases at J; junction bases unmatched: 9. Per the germline V gene, CDR1 is EGSTGY and CDR2 is YDSYTSSV. CDR3 region: CATWDGERGNYYKKLF. The DNA of the CDR3 is TGTGCCACCTGGGATGGAGAAAGGGGGAATTATTATAAGAAACTCTTT.

The gene calls are TRGV3 and TRGJ1 or TRGJ2. No J segment appears in TCRdb, so it was assigned here by matching the sequence to germline. The germline V gene encodes CDR1 VTNTFY and CDR2 YDVSTARD (reference sequence). J was trimmed by 9 bases and V by 0 bases; bases with no gene match: 8. The CDR3 loop spans 13 amino acids. The CDR3 DNA reads as TGTGCCACCTGGGACAGGCGATGCATTAAGAAACTCTTT. Translating it yields CATWDRRCIKKLF.

A word on this clone: This may arise from a read error, as a much more abundant clone is one base away. The J gene is given as TRGJ1 or TRGJ2, and the V gene is not called. CDR3 size: 12 residues. In DNA form, the CDR3 reads TGTGCCACCCGGGACGGTTATTATAAGAAACTCTTT. Protein: CATRDGYYKKLF.

This clone was observed a handful of times. This chain links TRGV9 with TRGJ1 or TRGJ2. V lost 9 bases and J lost 7; bases outside the gene matches: 3. Germline CDR1 is GITISATS and CDR2 is ISYDGTV (reference sequence). This CDR3 contains 9 residues. The CDR3 region is CALEYKKLF. As DNA, the CDR3 is TGTGCCTTGGAGTATAAGAAACTCTTT.

Regarding this clone: Other DNA sequences in the same sample also yield this CDR3. The chain combines TRGV9 with TRGJ1 or TRGJ2. The CDR3 is made up of 15 amino acids. Germline-derived CDR1 and CDR2 are GITISATS and ISYDGTV (reference sequence). V lost 1 base, J lost 0 bases, and 6 bases stayed unmatched. The CDR3 sequence: CALWEVPPNYYKKLF. CDR3 DNA sequence: TGTGCCTTGTGGGAGGTACCTCCGAATTATTATAAGAAACTCTTT.

This clone was seen more than once but under ten times. The chain recombines TRGV4 with TRGJ1 or TRGJ2. With V trimmed by 0 bases and J by 13 bases, 9 bases remained unmatched. This CDR3 has 12 amino acids. Germline V CDR1 and CDR2: EGSTGY, YDSYTSSV. CDR3 nucleotide sequence: TGTGCCACCTGGGATGGGCTATTGGTTAAACTCTTT. This translates into CATWDGLLVKLF.

Worth noting for this clone: This same CDR3 is encoded by further DNA sequences in the sample. The chain is built from TRGV9 and TRGJ1 or TRGJ2. This CDR3 comprises 11 residues. J lost 6 bases, V lost 5 bases, and 4 bases had no gene match. Germline V gene data show CDR1 as GITISATS and CDR2 as ISYDGTV (reference sequence). The CDR3 reads CALWVGYKKLF. The CDR3 DNA follows: TGTGCCTTGTGGGTTGGTTATAAGAAACTCTTT.

V usage is TRGV5 and J usage is TRGJ1 or TRGJ2. Losses at the gene ends were 1 base for V and 5 bases for J; bases not matched to a gene: 2. This CDR3 spans 12 amino acids. The germline CDR1 and CDR2 sequences are VINAFY and YDVSNSKD. The CDR3 sequence: CATWDSHYKKLF. Here the CDR3 DNA reads TGTGCCACCTGGGACAGTCATTATAAGAAACTCTTT.

This rearrangement joins TRGV2 to TRGJP2. TCRdb records no J gene; here it was assigned by comparing the DNA to germline. The J segment lost 6 bases and the V segment lost 4 bases, leaving 17 bases of the junction unmatched. This CDR3 spans 17 amino acids. Germline CDR1 and CDR2: EGSNGY and YDSYNSKV. CDR3 nucleotides: TGTGCCACCTGGGATGGGCAAAGGTGGGCCGGTGATTGGATCAAGACGTTT. It codes for CATWDGQRWAGDWIKTF.

V gene assignment gives TRGV5, but the J gene was left uncalled. CDR3 length: 16 residues. CDR1 and CDR2 from the germline V gene are VINAFY and YDVSNSKD. The CDR3 spells CATWTCNGGYYYPQLF. The CDR3 DNA follows: TGTGCCACCTGGACCTGCAATGGTGGTTATTATTATCCGCAACTCTTT.

The chain combines TRGV9 with TRGJ1 or TRGJ2. With 3 bases clipped from V and 3 bases from J, the junction kept 8 bases outside the gene matches. The CDR3 is 14 amino acids. Germline V lookup: CDR1 GITISATS, CDR2 ISYDGTV (reference sequence). This chain's CDR3 is CALWEPYLYYKKLF. The DNA of the CDR3 is TGTGCCTTGTGGGAGCCGTACCTTTATTATAAGAAACTCTTT.

This chain links TRGV5 with TRGJ1 or TRGJ2. TCRdb carries no J gene annotation; the J gene was assigned here by matching the DNA with germline. The length of the CDR3 is 14 residues. Germline CDR1 and CDR2: VINAFY and YDVSNSKD. Germline trimming cut 3 bases from V and 0 bases from J; bases unmatched to any gene: 5. CDR3 sequence reads: CATWDGLNYYKKLF. The CDR3 DNA sequence: TGTGCCACCTGGGACGGACTGAATTATTATAAGAAACTCTTT.

The rearrangement uses TRGV4 and TRGJ1 or TRGJ2. TCRdb lists no J gene, so it was determined here by aligning the DNA to germline. The trim removed 0 bases at V and 10 bases at J, leaving 6 bases unmatched. Germline-derived CDR1 and CDR2 are EGSTGY and YDSYTSSV. There are 12 residues in the CDR3. CDR3 protein: CATWDGNPKKLF. CDR3 nucleotide sequence: TGTGCCACCTGGGATGGGAACCCCAAGAAACTCTTT.

No J gene was assigned, while the V gene was called as TRGV3. CDR3 length: 11 residues. Germline V CDR1 and CDR2: VTNTFY, YDVSTARD (reference sequence). The CDR3 spells CATWDRRGGLF. CDR3 in DNA: TGTGCCACCTGGGACAGGCGCGGGGGCCTCTTT.